These T cell receptor beta chains were read from a single sample in a study of T cells in Graves' hyperthyroidism and ophthalmopathy. TCRdb reprocessed the multiplex PCR reads with MiXCR, giving one entry per CDR3 protein. The sample carries under 350,000 distinct CDR3 sequences, around a sixth recorded once. The specimen sequenced was blood. The receptors shown here come from a woman in her 50s with Graves' hyperthyroidism. The CDR3 runs from the conserved cysteine through the conserved F or W. The order of the fields is clone size, D gene, V gene, J gene, CDR3 DNA, CDR3 protein. The D gene is left open where the match is weak. Where a row states a size, it is once, few, many or the class of an expanded clone; other rows omit it.

size: .
D: .
V: TRBV27
J: TRBJ2-2
DNA: TGTGCCAGCAGTTTAAAGGGGCGGAACACCGGGGAGCTGTTTTTT
CDR3: CASSLKGRNTGELFF

size: .
D: .
V: TRBV18
J: TRBJ2-6
DNA: TGTGCCAGCTCACCACAGAGCTCTGGGGCCAACGTCCTGACTTTC
CDR3: CASSPQSSGANVLTF

size: few
D: .
V: TRBV12-3/TRBV12-4
J: TRBJ1-1
DNA: TGTGCCAGCAGTTTACTTGGTGACACTGAAGCTTTCTTT
CDR3: CASSLLGDTEAFF

size: .
D: .
V: TRBV20-1
J: TRBJ2-3
DNA: TGCAGTGCCCAAGACACCGGGGGCGCGGCAGATACGCAGTATTTT
CDR3: CSAQDTGGAADTQYF

size: few
D: .
V: TRBV10-2
J: TRBJ1-1
DNA: TGCGCCAGCAGTCACAGGTTCACTGAAGCTTTCTTT
CDR3: CASSHRFTEAFF

size: many
D: TRBD2
V: TRBV30
J: TRBJ2-1
DNA: TGTGCCTGGAGTGTCGTAGGACTAGCGGGGTACAATGAGCAGTTCTTC
CDR3: CAWSVVGLAGYNEQFF

size: many
D: TRBD1
V: TRBV4-2
J: TRBJ2-7
DNA: TGTGCCAGCAGCCCGACGACAGGGTTTTACGAGCAGTACTTC
CDR3: CASSPTTGFYEQYF

size: few
D: TRBD1
V: TRBV19
J: TRBJ1-6
DNA: TGTGCCAGTAGTATGGGACAGAATTCACCCCTCCACTTT
CDR3: CASSMGQNSPLHF

size: few
D: .
V: TRBV18
J: TRBJ2-7
DNA: TGTGCCAGCTCAACCGGCGCAGGGAGTAGCTACGAGCAGTACTTC
CDR3: CASSTGAGSSYEQYF

size: .
D: TRBD1
V: TRBV28
J: TRBJ1-3
DNA: TGTGCCAGCCAGTTTACGGGACAGTCCATATATTTT
CDR3: CASQFTGQSIYF

size: .
D: .
V: TRBV9
J: TRBJ2-2
DNA: TGTGCCAGCAGCGTAAAAGGCGGGAACACCGGGGAGCTGTTTTTT
CDR3: CASSVKGGNTGELFF

size: .
D: .
V: TRBV7-8
J: TRBJ2-5
DNA: TGTGCCAGCAGCCGCCCGCCGGAGACCCAGTACTTC
CDR3: CASSRPPETQYF

size: many
D: .
V: TRBV2
J: TRBJ2-1
DNA: TGTGCCAGCGGGAGACTAGGCTCTGAGCAGTTCTTC
CDR3: CASGRLGSEQFF